This entry is about one T cell receptor beta chain. As yet, its antigen is unknown. This sample includes further DNA sequences coding for the same CDR3. Germline lookup yields CDR1 SGHRS and CDR2 YFSETQ. CDR3 length equals 14 residues. Trimming shortened V by 1 base and J by 5 bases, and 9 bases separated the two germline ends. The data were obtained in a study of cytomegalovirus exposure and HLA in healthy donors. Study-wide background: An early release of data contained tens of millions of unique TCRs, which came from HLA-typed donors.

PCR involved 60 Vbeta and 13 Jbeta primers. TCRdb keeps only in-frame clones here, not all; method: immunoSEQ multiplex PCR. The table records 150,000 to 200,000 clones, around 80% of them present only once. The study's findings and limits: Some segments of the V type, notably TRBV6-2 and TRBV6-3, were excluded as indistinguishable. The authors confirmed in vitro that a few CMV-associated chains were specific for CMV antigens.

The J gene is TRBJ1-4, the V gene TRBV5-1; no reliable D call. Material for sequencing was PBMCs. The sequence was obtained from a man aged 25 to 45 in good health and CMV-seronegative. DNA for the CDR3: TGCGCCAGCAGCTTGTTCTCCCGGAATGAAAAACTGTTTTTT. This translates into CASSLFSRNEKLFF.